Here is one T cell receptor beta chain with its context. Its antigen is undetermined. The sample originates from a study of immune heterogeneity within non-small cell lung tumors. The length of the CDR3 is 16 residues. Trimming shortened V by 0 bases and J by 2 bases, and 11 bases separated the two germline ends. Germline lookup yields CDR1 MGHRA and CDR2 YSYEKL. Genomic DNA extracted from bulk tumor tissue served as template. A total of about 0.6 ug was used per sample. Collection of several biopsies per primary tumor, spaced far apart, took place during surgery. Curative surgical treatment was performed in patients who had newly diagnosed, untreated non-small cell lung cancer. Multiplex PCR was performed with 32 V and 13 J primers, and it amplified TCR beta CDR3. TCRdb analysed the multiplex PCR reads with MiXCR anew, one entry per CDR3 protein. The sample lists some 10,000 distinct CDR3 sequences; 27% were seen once.

Findings and caveats of the study: Significant yet moderate, the positive correlation between local T-cell clonality and local tumor mutational burden reached an R of approximately 0.32.

The sample taken for sequencing was lung tumor tissue. The genes are TRBV4-1 and TRBJ2-1; D remains unclear. This receptor was taken from a man between 45 and 60 years old with non-small cell lung cancer. CDR3 sequence: CASSQDSQPPYNEQFF. The CDR3 DNA is TGCGCCAGCAGCCAAGATTCGCAGCCTCCCTACAATGAGCAGTTCTTC.